This T cell receptor beta chain derives from a study of T cells after yellow fever vaccination. The CDR3 length is 14 residues. V lost 0 bases and J lost 2, with 8 bases in between. CDR1 and CDR2 (germline): LGHDT, YNNKEL (reference sequence). TCRdb itself ran the 5' RACE reads through MiXCR, one entry per CDR3 protein. The data hold some 500,000 distinct CDR3 sequences, with roughly 14% observed a single time. This clonotype was observed many times. This chain connects TRBV3-1 to TRBJ2-7; D gene uncertain. The receptor was isolated from a man aged 30 to 39 who received the YFV17D yellow fever vaccine. Sequencing used PBMCs, obtained on the day of the yellow fever booster vaccination. CDR3 sequence reads: CASSQEGRPYEQYF. The CDR3 nucleotides are TGTGCCAGCAGCCAAGAAGGTCGACCCTACGAGCAGTACTTC.